One and the same sample provided the 27 T cell receptor beta chains below, sequenced in a study of shared clonotypes between healthy human individuals. Profiling relied on immunoSEQ multiplex PCR, and the TCRdb table lists in-frame clones only, not all of them. The sample records 2 million to 3 million clones, 93% being singletons. Sample: naive CD4+ T cells from PBMCs. Subset indicated: CD45RA+ positively selected. These receptors all stem from a man younger than 30 in good health. Some clones in this sample may be carry-over from other donors' samples.

This rearrangement joins TRBV27 to TRBJ2-1; 14 bases agree with TRBD2. Germline values: CDR1 MNHEY, CDR2 SMNVEV (reference sequence). V lost 2 bases, J lost 9 bases, and 9 bases stayed unmatched. This CDR3 region has 17 residues. CDR3 region: CASSLLWGLAGVGEQFF. In DNA, the CDR3 is TGTGCCAGCAGTTTACTATGGGGACTAGCGGGAGTGGGTGAGCAGTTCTTC.

V usage is TRBV28 and J usage is TRBJ1-4, with 10 bases matching TRBD1. V was clipped by 7 bases and J by 8 bases; unmatched bases: 10. The germline gives CDR1 MDHEN, CDR2 SYDVKM. The CDR3 sequence is 15 residues long. CDR3 DNA: TGTGCCAGCACCCTCAGGGACAGGGGTACGGAAAAACTGTTTTTT. Encoded protein: CASTLRDRGTEKLFF.

This rearrangement joins TRBV4-2 to TRBJ1-2; D is ambiguous. Trimming cost V 4 bases and J 4 bases, with 13 bases left between them. The germline CDR1 and CDR2 sequences are LGHNA and YNFKEQ. This CDR3 is 14 amino acids long. CDR3 DNA sequence: TGTGCCAGCAGCCGATCGCGCTCAAGCTATGGCTACACCTTC. This translates into CASSRSRSSYGYTF.

The rearrangement uses TRBV5-6 and TRBJ2-1; 10 bases align to TRBD2. Trimming removed 3 bases from V and 8 bases from J; junction bases left unmatched: 8. The CDR3 spans 15 residues. The germline CDR1 and CDR2 sequences are SGHDT and YYEEEE. The CDR3 protein is CASSSASGSRYEQFF. The CDR3 nucleotides are TGTGCCAGCAGCTCTGCTAGCGGGAGTAGGTATGAGCAGTTCTTC.

V gene TRBV5-1 combines with J gene TRBJ1-3; the D is unclear. The germline gives CDR1 SGHRS, CDR2 YFSETQ. The length of the CDR3 is 15 residues. Trimming stripped 0 bases from V and 0 bases from J, with 7 bases between. This CDR3 is CASSLGPGSGNTIYF. CDR3 nucleotides: TGCGCCAGCAGCTTGGGTCCCGGCTCTGGAAACACCATATATTTT.

This clone was seen just once. The sample holds other DNA sequences that translate to the same CDR3. The CDR3 is CASSLTGTSYNEQFF. DNA of the CDR3: TGCGCCAGCAGCTTGACGGGAACCTCCTACAATGAGCAGTTCTTC. The rearrangement joins TRBV5-1 to TRBJ2-1; maybe TRBD2 (5 bases). CDR3 length equals 15 residues. The ends were cut back, 1 base at V and 0 bases at J, with 8 bases in the middle. Germline V gene sequence: CDR1 SGHRS, CDR2 YFSETQ.

This chain uses TRBV5-1 with TRBJ2-5; 11 bases line up with TRBD2. The V and J ends lost 2 bases and 2 bases, in that order; junction bases with no gene match: 2. Germline CDR1 is SGHRS and CDR2 is YFSETQ. The CDR3 runs 15 residues. CDR3 in DNA: TGCGCCAGCAGCTTTCGACTAGCGGGGCAAGAGACCCAGTACTTC. This codes for CASSFRLAGQETQYF.

The V call is TRBV6-6, the J call TRBJ2-7; TRBD2 might be the D (6 bases). CDR1 is MNHNY and CDR2 is SVGAGI in the germline V gene (reference sequence). There are 14 residues in the CDR3. V lost 2 bases and J lost 0, with 8 bases in between. The CDR3 is CASSYGRSSYEQYF. The CDR3, as DNA: TGTGCCAGCAGTTACGGGAGGAGCTCCTACGAGCAGTACTTC.

For the CDR3, the DNA is TGTGCCAGCAGCTTATCTTGGGAATGGCAAGAGACCCAGTACTTC. Translation: CASSLSWEWQETQYF. This chain links TRBV11-2 with TRBJ2-5; D ambiguous. Germline V gives CDR1 SGHAT, CDR2 FQNNGV. The CDR3 has 15 residues. Trimming stripped 2 bases from V and 2 bases from J, with 12 bases between.

In DNA, the CDR3 is TGTGCCAGTAGTATGACCGGGACTGTGGCGACCTACTATGGCTACACCTTC. Translated, it gives CASSMTGTVATYYGYTF. The V and J genes are TRBV19 and TRBJ1-2; D is possibly TRBD1 (5 bases). With 3 bases removed from V and 3 bases from J, the gap between germline ends came to 20 bases. The CDR3 loop spans 17 amino acids. Germline V CDR1 and CDR2: LNHDA, SQIVND (reference sequence).

The chain carries TRBV6-5 and TRBJ2-7, with TRBD1 matching over 9 bases. CDR1 and CDR2 from the germline V gene are MNHEY and SVGAGI. The CDR3 length is 15 residues. Losses at the gene ends were 5 bases for V and 3 bases for J; bases not matched to a gene: 8. In nucleotides, the CDR3 is TGTGCCAGCAGTACGCGCCCGGGACAGGGCTACGAGCAGTACTTC. It specifies CASSTRPGQGYEQYF.

This chain links TRBV29-1 with TRBJ2-1, with D tentatively TRBD2 (5 bases). Germline V gives CDR1 SQVTM, CDR2 ANQGSEA. V was trimmed by 4 bases and J by 15 bases, leaving 22 bases between them. This CDR3 is built from 13 residues. CDR3 nucleotide sequence: TGCAGCGTTGTCGGGAAATTATCAAAAATGGGGTTCTTC. Translated, it gives CSVVGKLSKMGFF.

The gene calls are TRBV11-2 and TRBJ2-7, with TRBD1 matching over 10 bases. V shed 3 bases and J 6 bases; nucleotides not matched to a gene: 8. Germline CDR1 reads SGHAT; CDR2 reads FQNNGV. This CDR3 spans 15 amino acids. In DNA form, the CDR3 reads TGTGCCAGCAGCTTCAGGACAGGGGGGTCGTCCGAGCAGTACTTC. As protein: CASSFRTGGSSEQYF. The full variable domain, rest sourced from reference TRBV11-2 and TRBJ2-7, is EAGVAQSPRYKIIEKRQSVAFWCNPISGHATLYWYQQILGQGPKLLIQFQNNGVVDDSQLPKDRFSAERLKGVDSTLKIQPAKLEDSAVYLCASSFRTGGSSEQYFGPGTRLTVT.

Details on this clone: The sample has other DNA sequences that encode this CDR3 too. The rearrangement links TRBV27 to TRBJ2-1; D possibly matches TRBD1 or TRBD2 (6 bases each). The V gene's germline CDR1 is MNHEY and CDR2 SMNVEV (reference sequence). The CDR3 is 14 residues long. Trimming left V 3 bases short and J 9 bases short, with 15 bases between. In DNA form, the CDR3 reads TGTGCCAGCAGTTTCAGGGGAGGATCGGGTGAGCAGTTCTTC. It codes for CASSFRGGSGEQFF.

V gene TRBV5-1 combines with J gene TRBJ2-5; the match to TRBD1 covers 8 bases. Germline lookup yields CDR1 SGHRS and CDR2 YFSETQ. J lost 3 bases, V lost 1 base, and 8 bases had no gene match. The CDR3 length is 16 residues. CDR3 amino acids: CASSLLGTGGEETQYF. The CDR3 nucleotides read TGCGCCAGCAGCTTGCTCGGGACAGGTGGGGAAGAGACCCAGTACTTC. Variable domain in full (rest from reference TRBV5-1 and TRBJ2-5): KAGVTQTPRYLIKTRGQQVTLSCSPISGHRSVSWYQQTPGQGLQFLFEYFSETQRNKGNFPGRFSGRQFSNSRSEMNVSTLELGDSALYLCASSLLGTGGEETQYFGPGTRLLVL.

The CDR3 region has the DNA TGTGCCAGCAGTGAATCGATCACAGGGGGCTTGGGGATAGAGACCCAGTACTTC. Its translation is CASSESITGGLGIETQYF. The chain joins TRBV25-1 to TRBJ2-5; 9 nucleotides agree with TRBD1. CDR3 length: 18 residues. V shed 1 base and J 4 bases; nucleotides not matched to a gene: 13. Germline assignment: CDR1 MGHDK and CDR2 SYGVNS.

The gene calls are TRBV5-4 and TRBJ1-2; TRBD1 agrees at 7 bases. CDR3 length: 13 residues. Germline-derived CDR1 and CDR2 are SGHNT and YYREEE (reference sequence). V lost 3 bases and J lost 8; bases outside the gene matches: 7. CDR3 in DNA: TGTGCCAGCAGCTCACAGGGGTATCACGGCTACACCTTC. This sequence encodes CASSSQGYHGYTF.

CDR3 nucleotide sequence: TGCGCCACACGAAGCTCCTACGAGCAGTACTTC. This encodes CATRSSYEQYF. This chain joins TRBV4-1 and TRBJ2-7, with D hard to call. Germline V gives CDR1 MGHRA, CDR2 YSYEKL. V was trimmed by 10 bases and J by 0 bases, leaving 7 bases between them. The CDR3 contains 11 residues.

This clone has just a few counts. The rearrangement uses TRBV18 and TRBJ1-1; no firm D call. Deletions cut 2 bases from V and 2 bases from J, with 12 bases between. The CDR3 length is 15 residues. In germline, CDR1 is KGHSH, CDR2 LQKENI. The CDR3 here is CASSPYSMSNTEAFF. CDR3 in DNA: TGTGCCAGCTCACCATACTCGATGAGCAACACTGAAGCTTTCTTT.

V gene TRBV5-1 combines with J gene TRBJ2-2; either TRBD1 or TRBD2 may supply D (5 bases each). In germline, CDR1 is SGHRS, CDR2 YFSETQ. The CDR3 has 14 amino acids. V dropped 4 bases and J dropped 1 base, with 8 bases sitting between them. Written as DNA, the CDR3 is TGCGCCAGCAGCGGGACGATGAACACCGGGGAGCTGTTTTTT. Translated, it gives CASSGTMNTGELFF. The entire variable domain, with the rest obtained from reference TRBV5-1 and TRBJ2-2, is as follows: KAGVTQTPRYLIKTRGQQVTLSCSPISGHRSVSWYQQTPGQGLQFLFEYFSETQRNKGNFPGRFSGRQFSNSRSEMNVSTLELGDSALYLCASSGTMNTGELFFGEGSRLTVL.

CDR3 DNA sequence: TGTGCCAGCAGTCGGACTAGCGATACCGGCGGGGAGCTGTTTTTT. This encodes CASSRTSDTGGELFF. V usage is TRBV7-3 and J usage is TRBJ2-2, with 9 bases lining up with TRBD2. The CDR3 runs to 15 residues. Unmatched junction bases numbered 9, after V lost 6 bases and J lost 7 bases. CDR1 and CDR2 (germline): SGHTA, FQGTGA.

The rearrangement uses TRBV5-1 and TRBJ2-2; D is possibly TRBD1 (5 bases). The germline gives CDR1 SGHRS, CDR2 YFSETQ. The CDR3 extends over 15 amino acids. V was clipped by 0 bases and J by 3 bases, with 9 bases between them. The CDR3 loop is CASSLAGSDTGELFF. CDR3 sequence (DNA): TGCGCCAGCAGCTTGGCAGGGTCGGACACCGGGGAGCTGTTTTTT.

V gene TRBV11-3 combines with J gene TRBJ2-5; 7 bases map to TRBD2. The CDR3 contains 14 residues. V was clipped by 2 bases and J by 4 bases; unmatched bases: 4. CDR1 and CDR2 from the germline V gene are SGHNT and YENEEA. CDR3 region: CASSLRPGGETQYF. In nucleotides, the CDR3 is TGTGCCAGCAGCTTAAGACCGGGAGGAGAGACCCAGTACTTC.

The V call is TRBV5-1, the J call TRBJ1-1, with D possibly TRBD1 on 6 matching bases. CDR1 is SGHRS and CDR2 is YFSETQ in the germline V gene. Trimming removed 3 bases from V and 2 bases from J, with 14 bases in between. This CDR3 comprises 15 residues. CDR3 DNA sequence: TGCGCCAGCAGCTGGGGGCCCGGACAAAACACTGAAGCTTTCTTT. The encoded protein is CASSWGPGQNTEAFF.

V usage is TRBV4-1 and J usage is TRBJ2-2, with TRBD1 matching over 8 bases. Germline lookup yields CDR1 MGHRA and CDR2 YSYEKL. V lost 4 bases to trimming and J lost 0 bases; unmatched junction nucleotides: 4. This CDR3 region has 16 residues. CDR3 in amino acids: CASSPGQAANTGELFF. The CDR3 coding sequence is TGCGCCAGCAGCCCGGGACAGGCCGCGAACACCGGGGAGCTGTTTTTT.

Only one count was recorded for this clone. The DNA for the CDR3 is TGTGCCAGCAGCTCGGGACCGACCTCGGGCACAGATACGCAGTATTTT. Encoded protein: CASSSGPTSGTDTQYF. The chain links TRBV5-4 to TRBJ2-3; either TRBD1 or TRBD2 may supply D (5 bases each). Trimming shortened V by 3 bases and J by 1 base, and 15 bases separated the two germline ends. The germline V gene encodes CDR1 SGHNT and CDR2 YYREEE (reference sequence). This CDR3 is 16 amino acids long.

This chain connects TRBV7-7 to TRBJ2-3; either TRBD1 or TRBD2 may fit D (6 bases each). The V gene lost 5 bases and the J gene lost 3 bases, with 15 bases spanning the gap. From germline, CDR1 is SSHAT and CDR2 FNYEAQ (reference sequence). CDR3 length: 15 amino acids. CDR3 DNA: TGTGCCAGCAGCCCAGACGGGGGCGGAACAGATACGCAGTATTTT. It translates to CASSPDGGGTDTQYF.